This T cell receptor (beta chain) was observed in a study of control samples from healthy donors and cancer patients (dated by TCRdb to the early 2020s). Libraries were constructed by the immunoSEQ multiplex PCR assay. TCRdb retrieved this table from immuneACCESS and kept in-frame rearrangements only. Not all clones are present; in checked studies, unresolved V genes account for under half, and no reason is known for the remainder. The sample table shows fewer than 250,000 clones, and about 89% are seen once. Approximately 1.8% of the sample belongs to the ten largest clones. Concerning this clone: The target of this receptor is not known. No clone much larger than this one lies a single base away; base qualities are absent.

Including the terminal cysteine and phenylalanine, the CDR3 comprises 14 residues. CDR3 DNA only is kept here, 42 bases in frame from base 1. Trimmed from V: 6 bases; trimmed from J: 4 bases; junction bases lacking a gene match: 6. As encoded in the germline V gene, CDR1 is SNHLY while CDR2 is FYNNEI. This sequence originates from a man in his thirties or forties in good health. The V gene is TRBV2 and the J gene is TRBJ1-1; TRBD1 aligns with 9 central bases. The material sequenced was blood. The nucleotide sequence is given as TGTGCCAGCAGACAGGGGGCGAGTACCACTGAAGCTTTCTTT. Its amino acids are CASRQGASTTEAFF.